This T cell receptor (beta chain) was sequenced in a study of blood T cell repertoires in COVID-19 (dated by TCRdb to the early 2020s). Background on the whole study: The collaborator samples originated in the United States, Italy and Spain and spanned the acute and convalescent phases of COVID-19. The material from the prospective study consisted of cDNA or gDNA derived from T cells, B-cell-depleted T cells, or PBMCs. Sample metadata almost always included a de-identified subject ID, COVID-19 status, age in years and sex. The dataset comprised deeply sampled blood TCRbeta repertoires from subjects exposed to, actively infected with, or recovered from COVID-19. Where available, HLA class I and class II types were obtained from metadata supplied by the sample provider rather than from assay-based typing. Samples came from the ongoing ImmuneRACE study (first 160 participants) plus 1,254 subjects from 6 global collaborators. A freely available public database, intended as a resource for researchers studying the immune response to SARS-CoV-2, is where the repertoires were released. Broad study findings and their caveats: Clinical and demographic metadata were provided uncurated, with the amount varying by source and participant.

Whole blood was collected in K2EDTA tubes by collaborating institutions according to the institutions' own protocols. Collaborator samples were shipped for TCRbeta analysis as frozen whole blood, isolated PBMCs, or DNA extracted from either sample type. About this clone itself: This receptor's antigen is unknown. Base qualities are not recorded, but no much larger clone differs from it by a single base.

There are 14 amino acids in the CDR3, from cysteine to phenylalanine inclusive. The read is trimmed to its CDR3 DNA, 42 bases read in frame from base 1. As encoded in the germline V gene (reference sequence), CDR1 is GTSNPN while CDR2 is SVGIG. After removal of 0 bases from V and 3 bases from J, the junction retains 2 bases not matched to a gene. The immunoSEQ Assay, a bias-controlled multiplex PCR, was used to amplify TCRbeta CDR3 regions from genomic DNA. The published analysis was carried out like this. The number of nucleated cells in each sample was estimated by amplification of reference gene primers within the assay. To quantify the absolute abundance of each unique TCRbeta CDR3 rearrangement, sequence reads were collapsed and filtered. For each sample, productive Simpson clonality was calculated by taking the square root of Simpson's diversity index across productive rearrangements. Not all clones reach the TCRdb copy of this immuneACCESS table, which keeps in-frame sequences only. Checked studies attribute under half of the gap to unresolved V genes and leave the rest unexplained. From that table come the V and J calls and clone size; the DNA was used to work out D and trimming. The sample has approximately 130,000 clones on record, approximately 87% of them singletons. The biggest ten clones account for about 2% of the sample.

The TCR sequence derives from a woman aged 45-59 years with acute or convalescent COVID-19. The rearrangement combines TRBV30 with TRBJ2-1, with 7 central nucleotides matching TRBD2. The sequenced material came from peripheral blood. The DNA sequence reads TGTGCCTGGAGTGTACCGGGGGGCTACAATGAGCAGTTCTTC. This is translated as CAWSVPGGYNEQFF.